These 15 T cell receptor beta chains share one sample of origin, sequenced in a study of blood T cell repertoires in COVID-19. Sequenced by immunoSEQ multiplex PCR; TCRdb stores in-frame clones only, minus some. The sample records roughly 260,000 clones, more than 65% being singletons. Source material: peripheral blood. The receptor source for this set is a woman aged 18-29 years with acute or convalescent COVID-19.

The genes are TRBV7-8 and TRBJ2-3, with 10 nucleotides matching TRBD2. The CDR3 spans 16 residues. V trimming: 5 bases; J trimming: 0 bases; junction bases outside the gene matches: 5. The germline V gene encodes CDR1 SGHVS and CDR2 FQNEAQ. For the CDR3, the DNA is TGTGCCAGCAGCCCCTTGACTAGCGGGAGCACAGATACGCAGTATTTT. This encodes CASSPLTSGSTDTQYF.

This CDR3 is CASSDGLQGIETGELFF. CDR3 DNA: TGTGCCAGCAGTGACGGTCTACAGGGAATAGAGACCGGGGAGCTGTTTTTT. V and J are TRBV6-1 and TRBJ2-2; D might be TRBD1 (6 bases). The length of the CDR3 is 17 residues. V shed 3 bases and J shed 5 bases, with 19 bases lying between them. Germline values: CDR1 MNHNS, CDR2 SASEGT.

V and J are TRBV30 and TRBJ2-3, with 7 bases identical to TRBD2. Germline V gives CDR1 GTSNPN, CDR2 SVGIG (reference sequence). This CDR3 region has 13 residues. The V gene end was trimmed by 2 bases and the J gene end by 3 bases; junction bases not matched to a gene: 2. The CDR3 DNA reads TGTGCCTGGAGTTGGGGAGGGACAGATACGCAGTATTTT. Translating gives CAWSWGGTDTQYF.

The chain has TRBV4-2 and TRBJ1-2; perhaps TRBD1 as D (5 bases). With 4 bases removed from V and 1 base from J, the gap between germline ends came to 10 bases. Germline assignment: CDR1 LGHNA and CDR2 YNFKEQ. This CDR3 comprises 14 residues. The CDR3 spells CASSPGGDNYGYTF. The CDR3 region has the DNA TGTGCCAGCAGCCCTGGAGGGGATAACTATGGCTACACCTTC.

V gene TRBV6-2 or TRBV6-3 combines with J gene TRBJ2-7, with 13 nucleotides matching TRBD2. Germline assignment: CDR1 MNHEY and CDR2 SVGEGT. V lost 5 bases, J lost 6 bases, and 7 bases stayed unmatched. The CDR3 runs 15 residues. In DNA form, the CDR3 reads TGTGCCAGCAGTCGGACTAGCGGGAGAACAGGCGAGCAGTACTTC. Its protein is CASSRTSGRTGEQYF.

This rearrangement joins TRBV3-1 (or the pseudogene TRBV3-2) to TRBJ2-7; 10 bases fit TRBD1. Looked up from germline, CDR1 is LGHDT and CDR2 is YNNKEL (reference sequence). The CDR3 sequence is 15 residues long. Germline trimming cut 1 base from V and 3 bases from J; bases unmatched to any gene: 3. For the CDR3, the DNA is TGTGCCAGCAGCCAAGGCGGGACAGGGGTCTACGAGCAGTACTTC. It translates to CASSQGGTGVYEQYF.

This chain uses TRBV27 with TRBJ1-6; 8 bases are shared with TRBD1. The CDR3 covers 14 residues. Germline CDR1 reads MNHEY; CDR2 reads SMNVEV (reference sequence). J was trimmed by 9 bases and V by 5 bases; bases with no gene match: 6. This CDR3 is CASSPDRGGSPLHF. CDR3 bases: TGTGCCAGCAGTCCCGACAGGGGTGGTTCACCCCTCCACTTT.

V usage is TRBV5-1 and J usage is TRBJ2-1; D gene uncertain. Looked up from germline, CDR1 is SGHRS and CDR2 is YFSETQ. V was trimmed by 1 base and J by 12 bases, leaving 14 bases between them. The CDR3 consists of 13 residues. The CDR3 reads CASSLSIASGQFF. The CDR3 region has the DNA TGCGCCAGCAGCTTGTCGATTGCCAGTGGGCAGTTCTTC.

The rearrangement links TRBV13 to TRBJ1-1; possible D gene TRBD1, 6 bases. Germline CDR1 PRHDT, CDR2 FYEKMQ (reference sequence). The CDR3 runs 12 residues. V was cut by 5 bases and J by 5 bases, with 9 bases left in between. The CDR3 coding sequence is TGTGCCAGCAGCCCCGGGACAACTGAAGCTTTCTTT. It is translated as CASSPGTTEAFF.

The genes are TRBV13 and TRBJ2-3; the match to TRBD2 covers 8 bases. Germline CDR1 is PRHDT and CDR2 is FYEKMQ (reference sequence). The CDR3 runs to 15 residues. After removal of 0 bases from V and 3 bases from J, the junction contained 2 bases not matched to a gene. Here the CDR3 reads CASSLGAGVTDTQYF. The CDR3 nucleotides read TGTGCCAGCAGCTTAGGAGCGGGAGTAACAGATACGCAGTATTTT. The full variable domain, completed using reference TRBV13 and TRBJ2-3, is AAGVIQSPRHLIKEKRETATLKCYPIPRHDTVYWYQQGPGQDPQFLISFYEKMQSDKGSIPDRFSAQQFSDYHSELNMSSLELGDSALYFCASSLGAGVTDTQYFGPGTRLTVL.

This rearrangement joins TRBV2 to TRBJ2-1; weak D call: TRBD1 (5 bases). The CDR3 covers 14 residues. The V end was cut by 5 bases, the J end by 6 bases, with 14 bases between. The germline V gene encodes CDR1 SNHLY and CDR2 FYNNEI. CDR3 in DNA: TGTGCCAGCAGTCCCCAGGGATCTGGCAATGAGCAGTTCTTC. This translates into CASSPQGSGNEQFF.

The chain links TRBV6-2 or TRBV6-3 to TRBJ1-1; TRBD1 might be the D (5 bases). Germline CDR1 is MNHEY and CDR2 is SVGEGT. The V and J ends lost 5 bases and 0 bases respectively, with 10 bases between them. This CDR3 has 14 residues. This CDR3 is CASSPGILNTEAFF. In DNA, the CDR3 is TGTGCCAGCAGTCCAGGGATTCTGAACACTGAAGCTTTCTTT.

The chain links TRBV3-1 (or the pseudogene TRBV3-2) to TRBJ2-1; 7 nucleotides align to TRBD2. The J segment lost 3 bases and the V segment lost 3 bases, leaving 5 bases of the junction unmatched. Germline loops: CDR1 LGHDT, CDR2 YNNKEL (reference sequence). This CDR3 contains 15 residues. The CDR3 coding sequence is TGTGCCAGCAGCCACCTGGCTAGCGGCTACAATGAGCAGTTCTTC. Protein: CASSHLASGYNEQFF.

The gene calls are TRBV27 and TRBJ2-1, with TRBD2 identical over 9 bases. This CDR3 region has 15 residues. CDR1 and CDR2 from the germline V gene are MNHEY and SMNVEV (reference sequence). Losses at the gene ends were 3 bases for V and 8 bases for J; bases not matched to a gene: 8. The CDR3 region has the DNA TGTGCCAGCAGTTTTTTGCGGGAGGGCTCGGATGAGCAGTTCTTC. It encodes CASSFLREGSDEQFF.

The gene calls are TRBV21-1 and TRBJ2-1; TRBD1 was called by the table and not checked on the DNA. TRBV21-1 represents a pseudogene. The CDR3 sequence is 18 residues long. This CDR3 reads CASSKVAIRDRGYNEQFF. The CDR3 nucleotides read TGTGCCAGCAGCAAAGTGGCCATCCGGGACAGGGGTTACAATGAGCAGTTCTTC.